This record looks at one TCR beta chain sequence and its context. V shed 3 bases and J shed 1 base, with 10 bases lying between them. The CDR3 is 14 amino acids. The germline V gene has CDR1 LNHNV and CDR2 YYDKDF (reference sequence). TCR beta libraries used about 1.8 micrograms of DNA from cryopreserved PBMCs. This sample is drawn from a study of cytotoxic CD8 clonotypes in ibrutinib-treated CLL. Looking at the study overall: Among patients, approximately 24 responded partially and 2 completely; 14 then stayed remitted and around twelve progressed after median 68 months. It was after a median about 12 months of treatment, range 6 to 36, that response samples were taken.

Sequenced by immunoSEQ multiplex PCR; TCRdb stores in-frame clones only, minus some. The table includes some 130,000 clones, approximately 85% detected once. V is TRBV15 and J is TRBJ2-7, with D unresolved. The source is a human donor with chronic lymphocytic leukemia. This material consisted of PBMCs, taken after 24 months of ibrutinib treatment. The DNA for the CDR3 is TGTGCCACCAGCAGTTATGGGAAATCCTACGAGCAGTACTTC. Encoded protein: CATSSYGKSYEQYF. Together with reference TRBV15 and TRBJ2-7, the CDR3 gives the full variable domain: DAMVIQNPRYQVTQFGKPVTLSCSQTLNHNVMYWYQQKSSQAPKLLFHYYDKDFNNEADTPDNFQSRRPNTSFCFLDIRSPGLGDTAMYLCATSSYGKSYEQYFGPGTRLTVT.